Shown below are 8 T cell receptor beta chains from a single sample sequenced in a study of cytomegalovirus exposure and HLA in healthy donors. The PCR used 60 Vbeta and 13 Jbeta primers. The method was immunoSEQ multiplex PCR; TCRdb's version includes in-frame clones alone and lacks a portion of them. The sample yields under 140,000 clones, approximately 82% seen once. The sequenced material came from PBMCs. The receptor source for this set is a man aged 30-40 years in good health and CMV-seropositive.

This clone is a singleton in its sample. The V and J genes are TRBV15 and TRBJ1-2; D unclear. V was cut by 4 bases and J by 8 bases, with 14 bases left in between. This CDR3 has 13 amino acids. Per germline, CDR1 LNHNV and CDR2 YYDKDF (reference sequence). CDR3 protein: CATSNEATLGYTF. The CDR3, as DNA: TGTGCCACCAGCAACGAAGCCACGTTGGGCTACACCTTC.

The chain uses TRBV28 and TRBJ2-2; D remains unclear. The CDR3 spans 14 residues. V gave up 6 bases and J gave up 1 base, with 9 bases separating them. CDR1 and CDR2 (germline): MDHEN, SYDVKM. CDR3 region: CASRRLLNTGELFF. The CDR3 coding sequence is TGTGCCAGCAGGCGTCTGCTGAACACCGGGGAGCTGTTTTTT.

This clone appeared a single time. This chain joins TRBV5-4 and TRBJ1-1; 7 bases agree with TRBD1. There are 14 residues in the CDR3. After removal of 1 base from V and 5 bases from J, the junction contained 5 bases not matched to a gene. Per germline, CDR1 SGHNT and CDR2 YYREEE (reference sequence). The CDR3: CASSLPGGGTEAFF. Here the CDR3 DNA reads TGTGCCAGCAGCTTGCCAGGGGGTGGGACTGAAGCTTTCTTT.

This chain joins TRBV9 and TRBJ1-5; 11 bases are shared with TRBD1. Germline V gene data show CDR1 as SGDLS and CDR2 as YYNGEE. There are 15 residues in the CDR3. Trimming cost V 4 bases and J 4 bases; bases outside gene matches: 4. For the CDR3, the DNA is TGTGCCAGCAGCTCGGGACAGGGGGAGAATCAGCCCCAGCATTTT. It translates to CASSSGQGENQPQHF.

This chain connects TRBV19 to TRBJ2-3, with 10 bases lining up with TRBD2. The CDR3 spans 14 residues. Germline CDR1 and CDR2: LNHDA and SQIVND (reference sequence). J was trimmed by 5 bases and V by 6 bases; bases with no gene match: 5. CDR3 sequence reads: CASRSGGAGDTQYF. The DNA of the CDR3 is TGTGCCAGTAGGAGCGGGGGGGCTGGAGATACGCAGTATTTT.

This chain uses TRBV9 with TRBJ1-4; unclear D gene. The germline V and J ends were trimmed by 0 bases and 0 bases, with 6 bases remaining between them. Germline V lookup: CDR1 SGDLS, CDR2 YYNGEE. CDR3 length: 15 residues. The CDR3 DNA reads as TGTGCCAGCAGCGTAGCAGGAACAACTAATGAAAAACTGTTTTTT. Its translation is CASSVAGTTNEKLFF. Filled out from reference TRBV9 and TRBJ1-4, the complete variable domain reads DSGVTQTPKHLITATGQRVTLRCSPRSGDLSVYWYQQSLDQGLQFLIQYYNGEERAKGNILERFSAQQFPDLHSELNLSSLELGDSALYFCASSVAGTTNEKLFFGSGTQLSVL.

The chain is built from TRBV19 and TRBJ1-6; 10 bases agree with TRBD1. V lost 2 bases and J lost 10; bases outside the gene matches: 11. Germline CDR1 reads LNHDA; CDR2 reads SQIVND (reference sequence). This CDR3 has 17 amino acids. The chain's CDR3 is CASSIIPDRGYRSPLHF. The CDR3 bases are TGTGCCAGTAGTATAATCCCGGACAGGGGGTATCGCTCACCCCTCCACTTT. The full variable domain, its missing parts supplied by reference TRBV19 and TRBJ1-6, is DGGITQSPKYLFRKEGQNVTLSCEQNLNHDAMYWYRQDPGQGLRLIYYSQIVNDFQKGDIAEGYSVSREKKESFPLTVTSAQKNPTAFYLCASSIIPDRGYRSPLHFGNGTRLTVT.

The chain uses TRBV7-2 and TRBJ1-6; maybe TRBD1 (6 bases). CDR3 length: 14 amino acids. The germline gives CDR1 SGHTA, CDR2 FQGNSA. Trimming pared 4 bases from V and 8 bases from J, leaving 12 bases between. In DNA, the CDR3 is TGTGCCAGCAGCTACAGGGTTAGGGATTCACCCCTCCACTTT. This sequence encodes CASSYRVRDSPLHF.